This T cell receptor beta chain appears in the sequencing data of a study of beta chain features in type 1 diabetes. This clone has more than one count but fewer than ten. Its antigen is as yet unknown. The sequenced template was cDNA made from the entire isolated RNA. Measured with immunoSEQ multiplex PCR; TCRdb has only the in-frame clones, and not every one. The sample gives 640,000 or so clones, under 15% of which show up once; approximately 0.022% is in the top ten. The study's findings and limits: A greater similarity of naive, central memory and Treg TCRB repertoires was seen among patients than among healthy donors. In every one of the four CD4+ subsets, TCRB CDR3s were moderately but significantly shorter in Type 1 diabetes patients. The influence of HLA type on TCRB rearrangement stayed undetermined.

This CDR3 has 16 residues. Trimming shortened V by 0 bases and J by 6 bases, and 18 bases separated the two germline ends. CDR1 SGDLS and CDR2 YYNGEE come from the germline V gene. The source is a young man with type 1 diabetes. Sequencing was performed on naive CD4+ T cells from blood. The rearrangement links TRBV9 to TRBJ1-1; weak D call: TRBD1 (5 bases). In nucleotides, the CDR3 is TGTGCCAGCAGCGTAGCTTTCGGGGGGAATTCGGCTGAAGCTTTCTTT. Translation: CASSVAFGGNSAEAFF.